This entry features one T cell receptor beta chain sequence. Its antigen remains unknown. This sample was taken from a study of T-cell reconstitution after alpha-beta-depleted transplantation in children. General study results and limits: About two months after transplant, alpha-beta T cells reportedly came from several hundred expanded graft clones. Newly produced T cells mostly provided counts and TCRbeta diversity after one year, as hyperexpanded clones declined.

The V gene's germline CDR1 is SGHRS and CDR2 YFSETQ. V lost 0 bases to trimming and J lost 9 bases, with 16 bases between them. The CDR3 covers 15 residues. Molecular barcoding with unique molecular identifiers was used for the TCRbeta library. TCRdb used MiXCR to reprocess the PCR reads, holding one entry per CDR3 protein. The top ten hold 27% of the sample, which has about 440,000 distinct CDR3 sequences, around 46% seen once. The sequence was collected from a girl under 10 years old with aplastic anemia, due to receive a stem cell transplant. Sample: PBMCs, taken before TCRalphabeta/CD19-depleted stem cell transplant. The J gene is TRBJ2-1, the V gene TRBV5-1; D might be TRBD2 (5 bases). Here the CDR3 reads CASSLGPPGGAEQFF. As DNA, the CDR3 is TGCGCCAGCAGCTTGGGACCCCCCGGAGGCGCTGAGCAGTTCTTC. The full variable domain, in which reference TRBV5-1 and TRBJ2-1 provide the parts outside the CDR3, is KAGVTQTPRYLIKTRGQQVTLSCSPISGHRSVSWYQQTPGQGLQFLFEYFSETQRNKGNFPGRFSGRQFSNSRSEMNVSTLELGDSALYLCASSLGPPGGAEQFFGPGTRLTVL.